The rows below give T cell receptor beta chains drawn from one sample of a study of T cell responses to AZD1222 COVID-19 vaccine. Here immunoSEQ multiplex PCR was the method, and the copy in TCRdb shows in-frame clones only, minus some. The table records some 98,000 clones, 70% to 90% of them present only once. Sequencing was performed on peripheral blood, taken on day 0 of AZD1222 vaccination. The receptors shown here come from an adult in good health. The CDR3 runs from the conserved cysteine through the conserved F or W. Fields, in order: V gene, J gene, D gene, clone size, CDR3 DNA, CDR3 protein. The D gene is left open where the match is weak. Some rows have no size entry. The others give once, few or many, or a class for an expanded clone.

v_gene: TRBV28; j_gene: TRBJ1-5; d_gene: .; abundance: few; CDR3nt: TGTGCCAGCAGTCACCCCCCGGGGACTAGCAATCAGCCCCAGCATTTT; CDR3aa: CASSHPPGTSNQPQHF
v_gene: TRBV19; j_gene: TRBJ1-1; d_gene: .; abundance: .; CDR3nt: TGTGCCAGTAGTATACGAGGGACCCCCCGGAGGACTGAAGCTTTCTTT; CDR3aa: CASSIRGTPRRTEAFF
v_gene: TRBV15; j_gene: TRBJ2-7; d_gene: .; abundance: .; CDR3nt: TGTGCCACCAGCAGAGATGAGGGCTACGAGCAGTACTTC; CDR3aa: CATSRDEGYEQYF
v_gene: TRBV7-3; j_gene: TRBJ2-7; d_gene: .; abundance: .; CDR3nt: TGTGCCAGCAGTATAACAGGGTCCTACGAGCAGTACTTC; CDR3aa: CASSITGSYEQYF
v_gene: TRBV5-4; j_gene: TRBJ2-5; d_gene: .; abundance: .; CDR3nt: TGTGCCAGCAGCTTAGGACAGCAGCCGACCCAGTACTTC; CDR3aa: CASSLGQQPTQYF
v_gene: TRBV3-1/TRBV3-2; j_gene: TRBJ2-3; d_gene: TRBD2; abundance: .; CDR3nt: TGTGCCAGCAGCCAACCTAGCGGGGTACGCACAGATACGCAGTATTTT; CDR3aa: CASSQPSGVRTDTQYF
v_gene: TRBV10-3; j_gene: TRBJ1-2; d_gene: .; abundance: few; CDR3nt: TGTGCCATCAGTGACCTCTATGGCTACACCTTC; CDR3aa: CAISDLYGYTF
v_gene: TRBV6-5; j_gene: TRBJ2-1; d_gene: TRBD1; abundance: .; CDR3nt: TGTGCCGCGTCCCTAGGGACAGGGAGGAATGAGCAGTTCTTC; CDR3aa: CAASLGTGRNEQFF
v_gene: TRBV6-5; j_gene: TRBJ2-3; d_gene: .; abundance: .; CDR3nt: TGTGCCAGCAGTTACTTCGGGGTAGTCGGGGGAGATACGCAGTATTTT; CDR3aa: CASSYFGVVGGDTQYF
v_gene: TRBV25-1; j_gene: TRBJ1-5; d_gene: .; abundance: once; CDR3nt: TGTGCCAGCATTACGACAGGCCGAAGCAATCAGCCCCAGCATTTT; CDR3aa: CASITTGRSNQPQHF
v_gene: TRBV5-4; j_gene: TRBJ1-1; d_gene: .; abundance: .; CDR3nt: TGTGCCAGCAGCTTGGGGACGAGGGGCGCGGAGACTGAAGCTTTCTTT; CDR3aa: CASSLGTRGAETEAFF
v_gene: TRBV5-1; j_gene: TRBJ2-7; d_gene: TRBD1; abundance: .; CDR3nt: TGCGCCAGCAGCTTCGGACAGGGGGCTGGGTACGAGCAGTACTTC; CDR3aa: CASSFGQGAGYEQYF
v_gene: TRBV14; j_gene: TRBJ2-2; d_gene: .; abundance: .; CDR3nt: TGTGCCAGCAGCCAAGAACAGGTCGGGGAGCTGTTTTTT; CDR3aa: CASSQEQVGELFF
v_gene: TRBV30; j_gene: TRBJ1-2; d_gene: TRBD1; abundance: .; CDR3nt: TGTGCCTGGAGCCGGGACAGCTATGGCTACACCTTC; CDR3aa: CAWSRDSYGYTF
v_gene: TRBV27; j_gene: TRBJ1-1; d_gene: .; abundance: .; CDR3nt: TGTGCCAGCCGCGAGGGTCTGAAAGCTTTCTTT; CDR3aa: CASREGLKAFF
v_gene: TRBV19; j_gene: TRBJ1-2; d_gene: TRBD1; abundance: .; CDR3nt: TGTGCCAGTAGTATGAGGCAGGGGGTCTATGGCTACACCTTC; CDR3aa: CASSMRQGVYGYTF
v_gene: TRBV11-3; j_gene: TRBJ2-3; d_gene: TRBD1; abundance: .; CDR3nt: TGTGCCAGCAGCTACACAGGGGGCCCAGATACGCAGTATTTT; CDR3aa: CASSYTGGPDTQYF
v_gene: TRBV11-1; j_gene: TRBJ2-7; d_gene: .; abundance: .; CDR3nt: TGTGCCAGCAGCCCTCCGAGAGTTGCCTACGAGCAGTACTTC; CDR3aa: CASSPPRVAYEQYF
v_gene: TRBV9; j_gene: TRBJ1-3; d_gene: .; abundance: .; CDR3nt: TGTGCCAGCAGCACAGGTGGAGGGAACGTTGATTTT; CDR3aa: CASSTGGGNVDF
v_gene: TRBV19; j_gene: TRBJ2-3; d_gene: .; abundance: .; CDR3nt: TGTGCCAGTAGTACGACCACAGATACGCAGTATTTT; CDR3aa: CASSTTTDTQYF
v_gene: TRBV19; j_gene: TRBJ1-3; d_gene: .; abundance: .; CDR3nt: TGTGCCAGTAGTATCAACACCGACTCTGGAAACACCATATATTTT; CDR3aa: CASSINTDSGNTIYF
v_gene: TRBV5-1; j_gene: TRBJ2-7; d_gene: .; abundance: once; CDR3nt: TGCGCCAGCAGCTTGGTTCGTGCAGGGCCTCACGAGCAGTACTTC; CDR3aa: CASSLVRAGPHEQYF
v_gene: TRBV19; j_gene: TRBJ2-2; d_gene: .; abundance: .; CDR3nt: TGTGCCAGTAGTCCCCGCCGCGTGGGACTCATGAACACCGGGGAGCTGTTTTTT; CDR3aa: CASSPRRVGLMNTGELFF
v_gene: TRBV28; j_gene: TRBJ1-1; d_gene: .; abundance: .; CDR3nt: TGTGCCAGCAGTTTTGACGGGATCAACACTGAAGCTTTCTTT; CDR3aa: CASSFDGINTEAFF
v_gene: TRBV19; j_gene: TRBJ2-3; d_gene: .; abundance: .; CDR3nt: TGTGCCAGTAGTATAGGGGCGGACTCAGATACGCAGTATTTT; CDR3aa: CASSIGADSDTQYF
v_gene: TRBV6-5; j_gene: TRBJ2-1; d_gene: TRBD1; abundance: .; CDR3nt: TGTGCCAGCAGCAGAGGGACAGGGCTCGATGAGCAGTTCTTC; CDR3aa: CASSRGTGLDEQFF
v_gene: TRBV6-5; j_gene: TRBJ2-2; d_gene: TRBD1; abundance: .; CDR3nt: TGTGCCAGCAGTTATGGAGGACAGGGGGACGCCGGGGAGCTGTTTTTT; CDR3aa: CASSYGGQGDAGELFF
v_gene: TRBV6-2/TRBV6-3; j_gene: TRBJ1-6; d_gene: .; abundance: .; CDR3nt: TGTGCCAGCAGTTCCCCAGTTGGGAATTCACCCCTCCACTTT; CDR3aa: CASSSPVGNSPLHF
v_gene: TRBV7-2; j_gene: TRBJ1-5; d_gene: TRBD1; abundance: .; CDR3nt: TGTGCCAGCAGCTTAGGCAGGGGGGGTAATCAGCCCCAGCATTTT; CDR3aa: CASSLGRGGNQPQHF
v_gene: TRBV20-1; j_gene: TRBJ1-4; d_gene: .; abundance: .; CDR3nt: TGCAGTGCTAGTAGGCCCCAGGGAGGTAGCAAAAAACTGTTTTTT; CDR3aa: CSASRPQGGSKKLFF
v_gene: TRBV4-2; j_gene: TRBJ1-2; d_gene: TRBD1; abundance: .; CDR3nt: TGTGCCAGCAGCCAAGAAACAGGGGTCTATGGCTACACCTTC; CDR3aa: CASSQETGVYGYTF
v_gene: TRBV29-1; j_gene: TRBJ2-2; d_gene: .; abundance: .; CDR3nt: TGCAGCGTGACGGGGCTGATCGCCGGGGAGCTGTTTTTT; CDR3aa: CSVTGLIAGELFF
v_gene: TRBV12-3/TRBV12-4; j_gene: TRBJ2-7; d_gene: .; abundance: .; CDR3nt: TGTGCCAGCAGGGCAGGGGCGTACGAGCAGTACTTC; CDR3aa: CASRAGAYEQYF
v_gene: TRBV20-1; j_gene: TRBJ1-2; d_gene: .; abundance: once; CDR3nt: TGCAGTGCTAGTGGAGGGGGGGCACTTGCTAACTATGGCTACACCTTC; CDR3aa: CSASGGGALANYGYTF
v_gene: TRBV29-1; j_gene: TRBJ2-6; d_gene: .; abundance: .; CDR3nt: TGCAGCGCCCGAGGAACGGGGGCTGGGGCCAACGTCCTGACTTTC; CDR3aa: CSARGTGAGANVLTF
v_gene: TRBV19; j_gene: TRBJ1-1; d_gene: .; abundance: .; CDR3nt: TGTGCCAGTAGTATCCCGACAGTTAACACTGAAGCTTTCTTT; CDR3aa: CASSIPTVNTEAFF
v_gene: TRBV19; j_gene: TRBJ2-1; d_gene: .; abundance: .; CDR3nt: TGTGCCAGTTCCAGCTACAATGAGCAGTTCTTC; CDR3aa: CASSSYNEQFF
v_gene: TRBV24-1; j_gene: TRBJ1-1; d_gene: .; abundance: .; CDR3nt: TGTGCCACCAGTGATGGACGGACACTTAACACTGAAGCTTTCTTT; CDR3aa: CATSDGRTLNTEAFF
v_gene: TRBV4-1; j_gene: TRBJ2-4; d_gene: .; abundance: .; CDR3nt: TGCGCCAGCAGCCAACCGCTAGCCAAAAACATTCAGTACTTC; CDR3aa: CASSQPLAKNIQYF
v_gene: TRBV2; j_gene: TRBJ1-2; d_gene: .; abundance: few; CDR3nt: TGTGCCAGCAGTTCCGGAGGCGCGGCTAACTATGGCTACACCTTC; CDR3aa: CASSSGGAANYGYTF
v_gene: TRBV6-5; j_gene: TRBJ1-1; d_gene: TRBD1; abundance: .; CDR3nt: TGTGCCAGCAGTAGGACAGGTGGAACTGAAGCTTTCTTT; CDR3aa: CASSRTGGTEAFF
v_gene: TRBV7-2; j_gene: TRBJ1-2; d_gene: .; abundance: .; CDR3nt: TGTGCCAGCAGCTCAATCACCTATGGCTACACCTTC; CDR3aa: CASSSITYGYTF
v_gene: TRBV13; j_gene: TRBJ2-3; d_gene: TRBD1; abundance: .; CDR3nt: TGTGCCAGCAGCCAGGGACAGGGGACGTTAAATACGCAGTATTTT; CDR3aa: CASSQGQGTLNTQYF
v_gene: TRBV6-5; j_gene: TRBJ1-5; d_gene: TRBD1; abundance: once; CDR3nt: TGTGCCAGCAGGCCCGGGACAGCTCCCCAGCATTTT; CDR3aa: CASRPGTAPQHF
v_gene: TRBV7-8; j_gene: TRBJ2-3; d_gene: .; abundance: .; CDR3nt: TGTGCCAGCAGCTTAAACTCTGACTCCCAGGGAAAGGGTACGCAGTATTTT; CDR3aa: CASSLNSDSQGKGTQYF
v_gene: TRBV19; j_gene: TRBJ1-6; d_gene: TRBD1; abundance: .; CDR3nt: TGTGCCAGTGGAGGGGGCAGGGGATATAATTCACCCCTCCACTTT; CDR3aa: CASGGGRGYNSPLHF